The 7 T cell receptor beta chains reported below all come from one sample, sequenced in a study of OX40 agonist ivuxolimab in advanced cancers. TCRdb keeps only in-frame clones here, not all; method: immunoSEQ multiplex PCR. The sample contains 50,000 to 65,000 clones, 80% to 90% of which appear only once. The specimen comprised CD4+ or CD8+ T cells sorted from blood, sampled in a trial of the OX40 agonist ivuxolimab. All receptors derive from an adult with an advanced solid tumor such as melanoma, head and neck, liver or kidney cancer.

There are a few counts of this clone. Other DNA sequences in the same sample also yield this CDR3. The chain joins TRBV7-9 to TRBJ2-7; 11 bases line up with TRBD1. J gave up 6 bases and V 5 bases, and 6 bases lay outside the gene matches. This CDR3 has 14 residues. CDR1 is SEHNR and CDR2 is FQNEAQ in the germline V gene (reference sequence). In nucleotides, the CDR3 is TGTGCCAGCAGCCTCGGACAGGGGGCCTCCGAGCAGTACTTC. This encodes CASSLGQGASEQYF.

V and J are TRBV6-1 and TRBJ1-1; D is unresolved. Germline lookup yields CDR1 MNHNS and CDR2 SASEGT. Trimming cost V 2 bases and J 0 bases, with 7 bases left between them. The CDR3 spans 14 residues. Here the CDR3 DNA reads TGTGCCAGCAGTGAATCAGTTGTGAACACTGAAGCTTTCTTT. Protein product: CASSESVVNTEAFF.

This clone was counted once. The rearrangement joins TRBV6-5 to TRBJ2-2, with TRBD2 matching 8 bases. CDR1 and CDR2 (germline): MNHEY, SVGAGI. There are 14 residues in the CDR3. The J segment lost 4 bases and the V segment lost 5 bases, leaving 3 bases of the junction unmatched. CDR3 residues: CASSETSVTGELFF. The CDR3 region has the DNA TGTGCCAGCAGTGAGACTAGCGTCACCGGGGAGCTGTTTTTT.

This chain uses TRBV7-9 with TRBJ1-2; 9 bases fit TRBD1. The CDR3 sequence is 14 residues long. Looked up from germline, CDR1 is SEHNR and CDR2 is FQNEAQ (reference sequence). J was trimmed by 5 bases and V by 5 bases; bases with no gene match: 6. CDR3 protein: CASSPTGTGYGYTF. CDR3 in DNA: TGTGCCAGCAGCCCCACCGGGACAGGGTATGGCTACACCTTC. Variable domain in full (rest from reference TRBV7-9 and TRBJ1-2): DTGVSQNPRHKITKRGQNVTFRCDPISEHNRLYWYRQTLGQGPEFLTYFQNEAQLEKSRLLSDRFSAERPKGSFSTLEIQRTEQGDSAMYLCASSPTGTGYGYTFGSGTRLTVV.

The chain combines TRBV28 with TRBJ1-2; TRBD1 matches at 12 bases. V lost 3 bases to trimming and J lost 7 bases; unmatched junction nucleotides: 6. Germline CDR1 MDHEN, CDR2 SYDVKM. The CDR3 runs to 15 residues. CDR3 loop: CASSFRDRGPSGYTF. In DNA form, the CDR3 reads TGTGCCAGCAGTTTCCGGGACAGGGGGCCATCTGGCTACACCTTC.

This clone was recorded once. The CDR3 DNA sequence: TGTGCCAGCAGTGGGACCGGGACTAGAGGGAATGAGCAGTTCTTC. Its protein product is CASSGTGTRGNEQFF. The gene calls are TRBV25-1 and TRBJ2-1, with 8 bases identical to TRBD2. Germline V gene sequence: CDR1 MGHDK, CDR2 SYGVNS. This CDR3 spans 15 amino acids. Losses at the gene ends were 4 bases for V and 7 bases for J; bases not matched to a gene: 9. Full variable domain (outside the CDR3, taken from reference TRBV25-1 and TRBJ2-1): EADIYQTPRYLVIGTGKKITLECSQTMGHDKMYWYQQDPGMELHLIHYSYGVNSTEKGDLSSESTVSRIRTEHFPLTLESARPSHTSQYLCASSGTGTRGNEQFFGPGTRLTVL.

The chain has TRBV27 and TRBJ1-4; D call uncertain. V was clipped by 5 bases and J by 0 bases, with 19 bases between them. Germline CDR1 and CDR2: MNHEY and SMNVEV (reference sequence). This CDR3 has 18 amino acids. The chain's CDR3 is CASSPLSASGATNEKLFF. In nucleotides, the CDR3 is TGTGCCAGCAGTCCCTTATCCGCCTCAGGTGCAACTAATGAAAAACTGTTTTTT.